Reported below is one TCR beta chain. In the original analysis: By means of reference gene primer amplification, nucleated cell counts were estimated. Assay used: immunoSEQ multiplex PCR; TCRdb lists only in-frame clones, some missing. The V and J calls and the clone size are those of that table, but D and trimming were determined from the DNA. The sample consists of around 30,000 clones, roughly 94% of them appearing once. This sample stems from a study of blood T cell repertoires in COVID-19. On the study more broadly: There were acute and convalescent COVID-19 samples, and they came from the United States, Italy and Spain. T cells, B-cell-depleted T cells, or PBMCs provided the cDNA or gDNA that served as material.

J gave up 0 bases and V 4 bases, and 5 bases lay outside the gene matches. Per germline, CDR1 SGHVS and CDR2 FQNEAQ. CDR3 length equals 15 residues. This chain uses TRBV7-8 with TRBJ2-7; 8 positions match TRBD1. This TCR was recovered from a human donor with active COVID-19. The donor label of this sample is uncertain. Sequencing was done on a sample of peripheral blood. In nucleotides, the CDR3 is TGTGCCAGCAGCTCAGGAACAGGGGGCTCCTACGAGCAGTACTTC. Its translation is CASSSGTGGSYEQYF.